Listed below are T cell receptor beta chains from one sample, sequenced in a study of early T cells in non-severe SARS-CoV-2 infection. MiXCR, run by TCRdb on the 5' RACE reads, gives a single entry per CDR3 protein. The sample lists 55,000 to 75,000 distinct CDR3 sequences, around 12% occurring once. Material: whole blood. The receptors derive from an adult who was a healthcare worker with PCR-confirmed SARS-CoV-2 infection or an uninfected control (not recorded which). The CDR3 runs from the conserved cysteine through the conserved F or W. The size of a clone is reported for some rows only, either as once, few or many, or as a class for expanded clones.

clone size,V gene,CDR3 protein
many,TRBV6-1,CASSDARGADTQYF
few,TRBV28,CASSSPEQYF
once,TRBV5-5,CASSLEQLNTEAFF
many,TRBV20-1,CSSPLNTEAFF
once,TRBV28,CASSLALEQYF
many,TRBV13,CASSLGTDRDEKLFF
many,TRBV9,CASSVGVDFNEQFF
many,TRBV4-2,CASSTSHDVQETQYF
many,TRBV7-9,CASSPSDRNYGYTF
NA,TRBV15,CATSRDHGQETQYF
NA,TRBV3-1,CASSQGNSGYEQYF
many,TRBV7-2,CASSLGLLSYEQYF
many,TRBV6-1,CAIGGVYSNQPQHF
many,TRBV19,CASSIGIWDGYTF
many,TRBV11-2,CASSASGRRYEQYF
many,TRBV7-9,CASSSRSGLAGGPSSYNEQFF
NA,TRBV7-2,CASSSTQARGNTIYF
many,TRBV11-2,CASTRGILYQETQYF
many,TRBV11-2,CASSLRPGVEYGYTF
many,TRBV7-8,CASSLVAGYTDTQYF
many,TRBV6-1,CASSEEAGGEAFF
many,TRBV10-3,CAISESPIDTQYF
many,TRBV14,CASSQDVEGTQYF
NA,TRBV5-1,CASSLGRQLADTQYF
many,TRBV11-2,CASSSVPYYEQYF
many,TRBV7-9,CASSLGPGTDTQYF
many,TRBV12-3/TRBV12-4,CASTIQGRDRAKNIQYF
many,TRBV3-1,CASSRDRGGQPQHF
NA,TRBV10-3,CAIREKESYEQYF
NA,TRBV6-5,CASSHNGGYTF
many,TRBV10-2,CASGDGSSYNSPLHF
many,TRBV5-5,CASNRVQGETDTQYF
many,TRBV24-1,CASGTPGEGGPFLEIEQFF
few,TRBV28,CASSRTKDTQYF
many,TRBV6-2/TRBV6-3,CASSRPPLAGQETQYF
many,TRBV7-9,CASSLRSGPGGNNEQFF
many,TRBV6-2/TRBV6-3,CASSLTTTSGRQYEQYF
many,TRBV5-4,CASSPVTSGSQETQYF
many,TRBV20-1,CSARVKRSYNEQFF